Listed here is a single T cell receptor beta chain. The antigen is undetermined. Trimming left V 4 bases short and J 2 bases short, with 10 bases between. The CDR3 is 14 amino acids. CDR1 is MRHNA and CDR2 is SNTAGT in the germline V gene. Assay used: immunoSEQ multiplex PCR; TCRdb lists only in-frame clones, some missing. Found here are nearly 1 million clones, around 80% of them singletons; the top ten hold approximately 1.5%. The data belong to a study of shared clonotypes between healthy human individuals. Study in general: Two female and a few male donors aged 18 to 49 were enrolled. Regarding the study as a whole: Estimated richness was generally greater in naive than memory subsets.

The chain recombines TRBV6-4 with TRBJ2-3, with no clear D. This clonotype was sampled from a man aged 18 to 29 in good health. Sample: memory CD4+ T cells sorted from blood. The subset was: CD45RA-negative fraction. The CDR3 bases are TGTGCCAGCAGTGTGACTGGATTCACAGATACGCAGTATTTT. It translates to CASSVTGFTDTQYF.